This T cell receptor (beta chain) came from a study of CD4 and CD8 cells across lung adenocarcinoma regions. TCRdb reprocessed the PCR reads via MiXCR and lists one record per CDR3 protein. This sample has around 23,000 distinct CDR3 sequences, with about 50% found just once. Germline CDR1 is ENHRY and CDR2 is SYGVKD. The CDR3 is made up of 12 amino acids. The sequencing sample was made of CD8+ T cells from the center of a lung tumor. V gene TRBV10-3 combines with J gene TRBJ2-4; no reliable D call. This receptor was obtained from a male donor with lung adenocarcinoma. The CD4 and CD8 labels of this study may be unreliable. The CDR3 loop is CAGLCAKDTQYF. The CDR3 nucleotides are TGTGCGGGCCTGTGCGCCAAAGATACTCAGTACTTC.